This TCR beta chain came from a study of cytomegalovirus exposure and HLA in healthy donors. In the case of this clone: The antigen remains undetermined. Germline is not matched at one junction end, which may reflect a read error.

Primers included in the PCR were 60 Vbeta and 13 Jbeta primers. Clones were read by immunoSEQ multiplex PCR, and TCRdb kept only the in-frame ones, dropping some. The sample shows more than 110,000 clones, 77% of them seen only once. Study observations and caveats: Reports described diagnosis of cytomegalovirus status by the classifier as highly specific and sensitive. Beyond CMV serostatus, there was no information to go on about immune exposure.

This CDR3 spans 14 amino acids. Germline V gene lookup returns CDR1 MRHNA and CDR2 SNTAGT. The sequenced material came from PBMCs. The sequence derives from a male donor in good health and CMV-seronegative. The chain employs TRBV6-4 and TRBJ1-1; D is possibly TRBD1 (5 bases). CDR3 loop: CASSPGDQNTGAFF. The CDR3 DNA reads as TGTGCCAGCAGCCCGGGGGACCAGAACACTGGAGCTTTCTTT.